This T cell receptor (beta chain) was captured by sequencing in a study of PD-1 blockade in classical Hodgkin lymphoma (dated by TCRdb to about 2020). Context from the whole study: Nivolumab dosing was 3 mg/kg intravenously every 2 weeks, continuing until either disease progression or unacceptable toxicity. The study used TCR beta sequencing and CyTOF to define a peripheral blood immune signature of response to PD-1 blockade in classical Hodgkin lymphoma.

Genomic DNA was isolated using the Qiagen DNeasy kit from unsorted PBMCs as well as from negatively selected CD4+ and CD8+ fractions. Using primers that anneal to V and J segments, immunoSEQ multiplex PCR amplified the TCR beta CDR3 regions. Amplification bias was minimized using a synthetic immune receptor repertoire, and residual bias was removed computationally after sequencing. Concerning the study's data processing: Custom Python scripts were used to quantify repertoire diversity as the Shannon entropy index. Unsorted, CD4+ and CD8+ repertoires were analyzed separately, except for combined analyses in which CD4+ and CD8+ sequences were merged in silico. Clonal expansion was defined as a frequency increase of at least 2-fold after treatment compared with C1D1, and clones undetected at baseline were assigned a pseudocount of 0.5. Clones with 0 or 1 copy at C1D1 were defined as singleton clones, while clones with 2 or more copies were defined as non-singleton clones. Clones expanded in unsorted samples were assigned a CD4+, CD8+ or unknown annotation through matching of protein sequences in sorted samples from the same patient. Diversity changes from C1D1 to C4D1 were tested in paired samples using Wilcoxon tests. TCRdb carries this immuneACCESS record with in-frame sequences only. Its versions omit some clonotypes, under half of them owing to an unresolved V gene in the studies checked, with the rest unexplained. D and trimming were read from the DNA, whereas the V and J calls and clone size are those reported in that table. Within this sample are about 94,000 clones, with about 91% of them counted one time only. The leading ten clones occupy around 10% of the sample.

At the junction V is shortened by 3 bases and J by 2 bases, with 14 bases in between. Including cysteine and phenylalanine, the CDR3 has 16 amino acids. The kept DNA is CDR3 alone, 48 bases in frame from the first base. CDR1 and CDR2, looked up from the germline V gene, are ENHRY and SYGVKD. Broad study findings and their caveats: Newly diagnosed patients were reported to have lower baseline TCR diversity than healthy donors, and relapsed/refractory patients were reported to have lower baseline TCR diversity still. Diversity was lower in patients who began nivolumab less than 1 year after ASCT, so these patients were left out of later analyses to avoid confounding by immune reconstitution. By C4D1, a significant rise was seen in CD4+ TCR diversity but not in CD8+ TCR diversity (p=0.0027 vs p=0.16), and the rise was most apparent among complete responders (p=0.02). The study covered only a single clinical trial cohort, and the causes of the repertoire differences, possibly disease activity or prior therapy, were still not defined. Baseline diversity similar to that of newly diagnosed patients was observed in trial patients achieving complete response, whereas significantly lower diversity was observed in partial responders and progressors.

This clone has ten or more counts. The clone's antigen remains unknown. Qualities for individual bases were not recorded, and no much larger clone is one base off. The sample's time point label, decoded: cycle 2 day 1 (C2D1) of nivolumab. All trial patients had relapsed after autologous stem cell transplantation, with cohorts A, B and C differing in prior brentuximab vedotin exposure. The trial cohort was composed of about 60 patients with relapsed/refractory classical Hodgkin lymphoma, for whom complete response, partial response or progressive disease was recorded as best overall response. Single-agent nivolumab was administered to trial patients in the multi-cohort phase II CheckMate 205 trial. An independent review committee assessed best overall response using the 2007 International Working Group response criteria. Trial PBMCs were obtained immediately prior to nivolumab initiation (C1D1) and on therapy at cycle 2 day 1 and cycle 4 day 1. Peripheral blood was collected in 8 mL Vacutainer Cell Preparation Tubes, from which PBMCs were isolated by centrifugation and then cryopreserved.

The rearrangement joined TRBV10-3 to TRBJ1-3; matching of 6 bases hints at TRBD1 as the D gene. The TCR was taken from a human donor with classical Hodgkin lymphoma. The input for sequencing was peripheral blood mononuclear cells (PBMCs), taken before the second cycle of nivolumab. The DNA sequence is as follows: TGTGCCATCAGTGATACAGACAGGTTCGCTGGAAACACCATATATTTT. Translated, it gives CAISDTDRFAGNTIYF.